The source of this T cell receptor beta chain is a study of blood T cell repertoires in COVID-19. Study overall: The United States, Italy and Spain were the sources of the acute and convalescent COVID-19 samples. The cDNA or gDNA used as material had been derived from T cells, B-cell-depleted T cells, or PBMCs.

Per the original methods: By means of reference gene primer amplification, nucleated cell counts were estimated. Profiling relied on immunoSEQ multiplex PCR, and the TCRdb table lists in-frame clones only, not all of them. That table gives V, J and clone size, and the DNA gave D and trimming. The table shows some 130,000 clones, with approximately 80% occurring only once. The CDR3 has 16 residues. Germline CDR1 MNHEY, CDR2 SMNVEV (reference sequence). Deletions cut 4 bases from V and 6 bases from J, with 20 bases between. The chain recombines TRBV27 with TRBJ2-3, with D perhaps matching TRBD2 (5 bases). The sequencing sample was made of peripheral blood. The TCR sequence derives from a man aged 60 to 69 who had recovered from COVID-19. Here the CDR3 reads CASSWDLATGKDTQYF. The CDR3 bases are TGTGCCAGCAGTTGGGATCTAGCAACGGGCAAGGATACGCAGTATTTT.